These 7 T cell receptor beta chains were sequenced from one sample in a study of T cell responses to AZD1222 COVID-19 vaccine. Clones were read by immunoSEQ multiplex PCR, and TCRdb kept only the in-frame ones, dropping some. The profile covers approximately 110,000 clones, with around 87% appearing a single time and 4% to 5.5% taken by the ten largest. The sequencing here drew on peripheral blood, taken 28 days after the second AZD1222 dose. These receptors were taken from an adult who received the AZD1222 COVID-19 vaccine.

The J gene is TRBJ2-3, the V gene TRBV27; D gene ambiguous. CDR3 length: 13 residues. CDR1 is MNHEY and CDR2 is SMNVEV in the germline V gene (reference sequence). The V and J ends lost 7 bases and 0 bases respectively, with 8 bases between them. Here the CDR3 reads CASTVKSTDTQYF. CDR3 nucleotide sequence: TGTGCCAGCACTGTTAAAAGCACAGATACGCAGTATTTT.

CDR3 sequence (DNA): TGTGCCAGCAGCCGGGTACCGAACACTGAAGCTTTCTTT. Translation: CASSRVPNTEAFF. This chain links TRBV14 with TRBJ1-1; D gene ambiguous. Trimming stripped 4 bases from V and 1 base from J, with 7 bases between. The V gene's germline CDR1 is SGHDN and CDR2 FVKESK. The CDR3 runs to 13 residues.

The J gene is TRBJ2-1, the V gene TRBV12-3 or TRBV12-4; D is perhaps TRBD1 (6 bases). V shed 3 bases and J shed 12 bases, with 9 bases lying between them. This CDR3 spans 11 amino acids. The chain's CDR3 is CASSFGQSQFF. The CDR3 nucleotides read TGTGCCAGCAGTTTTGGACAGTCGCAGTTCTTC.

This chain's CDR3 is CASSERGVTGGNQPQHF. The CDR3 nucleotides read TGTGCCAGCAGTGAAAGAGGGGTGACAGGGGGCAATCAGCCCCAGCATTTT. The rearrangement links TRBV6-1 to TRBJ1-5; TRBD1 matches at 8 bases. Germline CDR1 reads MNHNS; CDR2 reads SASEGT. V lost 2 bases and J lost 2; bases outside the gene matches: 8. The CDR3 extends over 17 amino acids.

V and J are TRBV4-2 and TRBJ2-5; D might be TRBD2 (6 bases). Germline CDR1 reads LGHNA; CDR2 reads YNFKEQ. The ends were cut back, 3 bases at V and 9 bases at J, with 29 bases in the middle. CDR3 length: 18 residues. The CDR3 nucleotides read TGTGCCAGCAGCCAGGAACCTAACCCCCGGGAGCTCCATGGGGCCCAGTACTTC. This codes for CASSQEPNPRELHGAQYF.

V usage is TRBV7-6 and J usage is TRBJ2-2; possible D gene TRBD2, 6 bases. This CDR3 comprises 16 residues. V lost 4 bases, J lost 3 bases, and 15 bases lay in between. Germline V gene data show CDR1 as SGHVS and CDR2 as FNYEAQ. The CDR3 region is CASSSTGDSYTGELFF. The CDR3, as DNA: TGTGCCAGCAGCTCGACCGGGGACTCCTACACCGGGGAGCTGTTTTTT.

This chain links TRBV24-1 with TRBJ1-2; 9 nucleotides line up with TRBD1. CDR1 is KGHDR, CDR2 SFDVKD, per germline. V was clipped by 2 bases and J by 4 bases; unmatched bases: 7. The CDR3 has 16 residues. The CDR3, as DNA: TGTGCCACCAGTGATTCCGTCCCGGGACAGGGCTATGGCTACACCTTC. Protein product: CATSDSVPGQGYGYTF.